This paragraph reports one TCR beta chain. Authors' processing steps: Quantification of nucleated cells was approximated via reference gene primer amplification. Produced via immunoSEQ multiplex PCR; TCRdb's table is partial and in-frame only. V and J calls and clone size are those listed in that table; D and trimming were worked out from the DNA. The sample lists 70,000 or so clones, 86% occurring once. The data originate from a study of blood T cell repertoires in COVID-19. Looking at the study overall: Collection of acute and convalescent COVID-19 samples took place in the United States, Italy and Spain.

Germline-derived CDR1 and CDR2 are SEHNR and FQNEAQ (reference sequence). V lost 7 bases and J 9 bases, leaving 16 bases between the germline ends. The CDR3 has 13 amino acids. The chain recombines TRBV7-9 with TRBJ2-1, with D possibly TRBD1 on 5 matching bases. The sequenced sample consisted of peripheral blood. The clonotype comes from a man aged 50 or older with acute or convalescent COVID-19. The CDR3 sequence: CASNLGAVGEQFF. CDR3 DNA sequence: TGTGCCAGCAATTTAGGGGCGGTCGGTGAGCAGTTCTTC.